These 25 T cell receptor beta chains originate from one sample sequenced in a study of cytomegalovirus exposure and HLA in healthy donors. In the PCR, 60 Vbeta and 13 Jbeta primers were used. TCRdb's table, derived via immunoSEQ multiplex PCR, lists solely in-frame clones and lacks some. The table lists roughly 190,000 clones, approximately 84% of them singletons. Source material: PBMCs. Receptor source: a female donor in good health and CMV-seronegative.

The chain couples TRBV19 to TRBJ1-5; 9 nucleotides agree with TRBD1. With V trimmed by 3 bases and J by 1 base, 1 base remained unmatched. The CDR3 covers 15 residues. Germline CDR1 LNHDA, CDR2 SQIVND (reference sequence). The CDR3 region is CASSITGGSNQPQHF. The DNA for the CDR3 is TGTGCCAGTAGTATTACAGGGGGCAGCAATCAGCCCCAGCATTTT.

This chain joins TRBV27 and TRBJ2-5, with D perhaps matching TRBD1 (5 bases). CDR3 size: 13 residues. Trimming took off 0 bases at V and 4 bases at J, with 6 bases between the two ends. Germline V lookup: CDR1 MNHEY, CDR2 SMNVEV (reference sequence). CDR3 coding DNA: TGTGCCAGCAGTTTATCCAGGGTAGAGACCCAGTACTTC. It codes for CASSLSRVETQYF.

This chain joins TRBV5-1 and TRBJ2-5; a possible D gene is TRBD1 (5 bases). CDR1 is SGHRS and CDR2 is YFSETQ in the germline V gene. This CDR3 is 14 amino acids long. Deletions cut 1 base from V and 5 bases from J, with 12 bases between. CDR3 nucleotide sequence: TGCGCCAGCAGCTTGTTCAGGGCCGGCGAGACCCAGTACTTC. Its protein is CASSLFRAGETQYF. Looking up the rest from reference TRBV5-1 and TRBJ2-5 gives the full variable domain: KAGVTQTPRYLIKTRGQQVTLSCSPISGHRSVSWYQQTPGQGLQFLFEYFSETQRNKGNFPGRFSGRQFSNSRSEMNVSTLELGDSALYLCASSLFRAGETQYFGPGTRLLVL.

V gene TRBV18 combines with J gene TRBJ1-1; TRBD1 is a possible D gene (5 bases). This CDR3 has 15 residues. Deletions cut 1 base from V and 1 base from J, with 10 bases between. Germline lookup yields CDR1 KGHSH and CDR2 LQKENI. In DNA form, the CDR3 reads TGTGCCAGCTCACCACGGACACCAAAGAACACTGAAGCTTTCTTT. Encoded protein: CASSPRTPKNTEAFF. Using reference TRBV18 and TRBJ1-1 for the parts outside the CDR3, the full variable domain is NAGVMQNPRHLVRRRGQEARLRCSPMKGHSHVYWYRQLPEEGLKFMVYLQKENIIDESGMPKERFSAEFPKEGPSILRIQQVVRGDSAAYFCASSPRTPKNTEAFFGQGTRLTVV.

The V gene is TRBV27, the J gene TRBJ2-3, with no clear D. There are 15 residues in the CDR3. Looked up from germline, CDR1 is MNHEY and CDR2 is SMNVEV (reference sequence). The V and J ends lost 3 bases and 6 bases respectively, with 16 bases between them. CDR3 sequence: CASSFTPTPRDTQYF. The CDR3 DNA reads as TGTGCCAGCAGTTTCACCCCGACGCCGCGGGATACGCAGTATTTT.

This clone has a handful of counts. The gene calls are TRBV7-2 and TRBJ2-7; perhaps TRBD2 as D (6 bases). The CDR3 sequence is 13 residues long. Germline V gene data show CDR1 as SGHTA and CDR2 as FQGNSA. Trimming pared 3 bases from V and 7 bases from J, leaving 13 bases between. In nucleotides, the CDR3 is TGTGCCAGCAGCTTGAATAGGCGGGGAGAGCAGTACTTC. This gives the protein CASSLNRRGEQYF.

The chain joins TRBV7-2 to TRBJ1-6; D gene uncertain. This CDR3 has 17 residues. Germline V gives CDR1 SGHTA, CDR2 FQGNSA. V gave up 1 base and J gave up 4 bases, with 14 bases separating them. The CDR3 is CASSLDYGRTYNSPLHF. DNA for the CDR3: TGTGCCAGCAGCTTAGACTACGGACGGACTTATAATTCACCCCTCCACTTT.

This clone was observed a handful of times. This sequence joins TRBV28 and TRBJ2-7; D unresolved. Germline V CDR1 and CDR2: MDHEN, SYDVKM. The CDR3 spans 13 residues. V dropped 2 bases and J dropped 1 base, with 6 bases sitting between them. This CDR3 is CASSLGGSYEQYF. In DNA, the CDR3 is TGTGCCAGCAGTTTAGGCGGATCCTACGAGCAGTACTTC.

The V call is TRBV6-5, the J call TRBJ2-7; possibly TRBD2 for D (5 bases). Germline V gene sequence: CDR1 MNHEY, CDR2 SVGAGI. Trimming left V 5 bases short and J 4 bases short, with 12 bases between. This CDR3 spans 13 amino acids. CDR3 loop: CASSEFGSYEQYF. DNA for the CDR3: TGTGCCAGCAGTGAATTTGGGAGTTACGAGCAGTACTTC.

The chain recombines TRBV4-2 with TRBJ2-1; D may be TRBD1 (6 bases). Germline V gene lookup returns CDR1 LGHNA and CDR2 YNFKEQ. The CDR3 spans 16 residues. The ends were cut back, 4 bases at V and 0 bases at J, with 13 bases in the middle. In DNA, the CDR3 is TGTGCCAGCAGCCCACGAGGGGGAAGCTCCTACAATGAGCAGTTCTTC. Amino acids: CASSPRGGSSYNEQFF.

The gene calls are TRBV5-1 and TRBJ1-1, with 8 bases aligning to TRBD1. V dropped 0 bases and J dropped 0; count of bases not matched to a gene: 10. The CDR3 is made up of 18 amino acids. Germline V CDR1 and CDR2: SGHRS, YFSETQ. The CDR3 nucleotides are TGCGCCAGCAGCTTGGCGGGCCCTTGGGACAGGTTGAACACTGAAGCTTTCTTT. It is translated as CASSLAGPWDRLNTEAFF.

The rearrangement uses TRBV7-3 and TRBJ1-3; D gene uncertain. Germline V gives CDR1 SGHTA, CDR2 FQGTGA. V was trimmed by 5 bases and J by 4 bases, leaving 15 bases between them. This CDR3 spans 15 amino acids. The CDR3 region is CASSLEEGGGNTIYF. The CDR3 bases are TGTGCCAGCAGCCTAGAGGAGGGAGGAGGAAACACCATATATTTT.

The rearrangement uses TRBV18 and TRBJ1-2, with 7 bases that match TRBD1. Germline trimming cut 2 bases from V and 7 bases from J; bases unmatched to any gene: 10. The length of the CDR3 is 15 residues. Germline V gene sequence: CDR1 KGHSH, CDR2 LQKENI. This CDR3 is CASSPNQGDFGGYTF. The CDR3 region has the DNA TGTGCCAGCTCACCAAACCAGGGGGATTTCGGTGGCTACACCTTC. The variable domain in full, with the rest retrieved from reference TRBV18 and TRBJ1-2, is NAGVMQNPRHLVRRRGQEARLRCSPMKGHSHVYWYRQLPEEGLKFMVYLQKENIIDESGMPKERFSAEFPKEGPSILRIQQVVRGDSAAYFCASSPNQGDFGGYTFGSGTRLTVV.

The chain combines TRBV4-1 with TRBJ2-2, with 9 bases fitting TRBD1. From germline, CDR1 is MGHRA and CDR2 YSYEKL. With 2 bases clipped from V and 1 base from J, the junction kept 8 bases outside the gene matches. The length of the CDR3 is 18 residues. As DNA, the CDR3 is TGCGCCAGCAGCCAACAAGAACAGGGGGCCCTGAACACCGGGGAGCTGTTTTTT. Protein product: CASSQQEQGALNTGELFF.

The V call is TRBV7-6, the J call TRBJ2-1; the match to TRBD2 covers 13 bases. Trimming at V came to 0 bases and at J to 0 bases, leaving 8 bases not matched to a gene. Germline CDR1 is SGHVS and CDR2 is FNYEAQ. This CDR3 is 20 amino acids long. The CDR3: CASSLALAGGPLSSYNEQFF. CDR3 nucleotide sequence: TGTGCCAGCAGCTTAGCACTAGCGGGAGGGCCCCTAAGCTCCTACAATGAGCAGTTCTTC.

This clone was seen a single time. This chain links TRBV6-6 with TRBJ1-3, with D hard to call. This CDR3 has 15 amino acids. V was pared by 3 bases and J by 0 bases, with 9 bases between. Germline lookup yields CDR1 MNHNY and CDR2 SVGAGI (reference sequence). The CDR3 DNA reads TGTGCCAGCAGTTATTGGGGAGGCTCTGGAAACACCATATATTTT. Translation gives CASSYWGGSGNTIYF.

This chain connects TRBV7-2 to TRBJ2-3; 10 bases map to TRBD2. Looked up from germline, CDR1 is SGHTA and CDR2 is FQGNSA. With 2 bases clipped from V and 6 bases from J, the junction kept 5 bases outside the gene matches. The CDR3 loop spans 15 amino acids. The CDR3 nucleotides read TGTGCCAGCAGCTTATGGTCTAGCGGGAGTGATACGCAGTATTTT. Amino acid sequence: CASSLWSSGSDTQYF. The complete variable domain, with remaining parts taken from reference TRBV7-2 and TRBJ2-3, reads GAGVSQSPSNKVTEKGKDVELRCDPISGHTALYWYRQSLGQGLEFLIYFQGNSAPDKSGLPSDRFSAERTGGSVSTLTIQRTQQEDSAVYLCASSLWSSGSDTQYFGPGTRLTVL.

The V and J genes are TRBV28 and TRBJ2-1; TRBD2 might be the D (5 bases). The CDR3 length is 13 residues. In germline, CDR1 is MDHEN, CDR2 SYDVKM. V lost 7 bases and J lost 4, with 11 bases in between. This chain's CDR3 is CASMHGEYNEQFF. DNA of the CDR3: TGTGCCAGCATGCACGGGGAGTACAATGAGCAGTTCTTC.

The chain has TRBV4-2 and TRBJ2-2, with D possibly matching TRBD1 (6 bases). CDR3 length equals 17 residues. V lost 4 bases, J lost 0 bases, and 15 bases lay in between. Germline V CDR1 and CDR2: LGHNA, YNFKEQ. The CDR3 DNA sequence: TGTGCCAGCAGCCCGAACTCAGGACAGTCGAACACCGGGGAGCTGTTTTTT. Its protein product is CASSPNSGQSNTGELFF.

The J gene is TRBJ2-1, the V gene TRBV5-1; 9 nucleotides match TRBD2. CDR3 length: 20 amino acids. Looked up from germline, CDR1 is SGHRS and CDR2 is YFSETQ. Germline trimming cut 4 bases from V and 7 bases from J; bases unmatched to any gene: 24. The CDR3 protein is CASSVTGTSTWGQRSNEQFF. CDR3 sequence (DNA): TGCGCCAGCAGCGTAACCGGGACTAGCACTTGGGGACAGCGGTCTAATGAGCAGTTCTTC.

CDR3 amino acids: CASGRGPNNEQFF. The DNA of the CDR3 is TGTGCCAGCGGAAGGGGGCCGAACAATGAGCAGTTCTTC. This chain links TRBV19 with TRBJ2-1; TRBD1 matches at 7 bases. The germline gives CDR1 LNHDA, CDR2 SQIVND (reference sequence). With 9 bases clipped from V and 5 bases from J, the junction kept 7 bases outside the gene matches. The CDR3 covers 13 residues.

The rearrangement links TRBV19 to TRBJ2-2; the match to TRBD1 covers 9 bases. V dropped 3 bases and J dropped 1; count of bases not matched to a gene: 3. Germline CDR1 reads LNHDA; CDR2 reads SQIVND (reference sequence). CDR3 length: 16 amino acids. CDR3 coding DNA: TGTGCCAGTAGTATTGGACAGGGGAGGAACACCGGGGAGCTGTTTTTT. This encodes CASSIGQGRNTGELFF. The whole variable domain, filled in from reference TRBV19 and TRBJ2-2, reads DGGITQSPKYLFRKEGQNVTLSCEQNLNHDAMYWYRQDPGQGLRLIYYSQIVNDFQKGDIAEGYSVSREKKESFPLTVTSAQKNPTAFYLCASSIGQGRNTGELFFGEGSRLTVL.

CDR3 loop: CASSPYTGGSYEQYF. The CDR3 DNA reads TGTGCCAGCAGCCCGTATACAGGGGGCTCCTACGAGCAGTACTTC. The rearrangement joins TRBV7-7 to TRBJ2-7; 8 bases fit TRBD1. CDR1 and CDR2 (germline): SSHAT, FNYEAQ (reference sequence). With 5 bases clipped from V and 0 bases from J, the junction kept 6 bases outside the gene matches. This CDR3 contains 15 residues.

The chain uses TRBV19 and TRBJ2-1, with 11 bases lining up with TRBD2. The CDR3 length is 15 residues. With 6 bases clipped from V and 6 bases from J, the junction kept 7 bases outside the gene matches. Germline CDR1 LNHDA, CDR2 SQIVND (reference sequence). The CDR3 protein is CASSPLAGGLNEQFF. CDR3 sequence (DNA): TGTGCCAGTAGCCCCCTAGCGGGAGGACTCAATGAGCAGTTCTTC.

Written as DNA, the CDR3 is TGTGCCAGCAGTTTCCCAGGGTGGGGCGAGGAGACCCAGTACTTC. Translating it yields CASSFPGWGEETQYF. The J gene is TRBJ2-5, the V gene TRBV5-8; D perhaps matches TRBD1 (5 bases). Trimming pared 5 bases from V and 5 bases from J, leaving 19 bases between. CDR3 size: 15 residues. Looked up from germline, CDR1 is SGHTS and CDR2 is YDEGEE.